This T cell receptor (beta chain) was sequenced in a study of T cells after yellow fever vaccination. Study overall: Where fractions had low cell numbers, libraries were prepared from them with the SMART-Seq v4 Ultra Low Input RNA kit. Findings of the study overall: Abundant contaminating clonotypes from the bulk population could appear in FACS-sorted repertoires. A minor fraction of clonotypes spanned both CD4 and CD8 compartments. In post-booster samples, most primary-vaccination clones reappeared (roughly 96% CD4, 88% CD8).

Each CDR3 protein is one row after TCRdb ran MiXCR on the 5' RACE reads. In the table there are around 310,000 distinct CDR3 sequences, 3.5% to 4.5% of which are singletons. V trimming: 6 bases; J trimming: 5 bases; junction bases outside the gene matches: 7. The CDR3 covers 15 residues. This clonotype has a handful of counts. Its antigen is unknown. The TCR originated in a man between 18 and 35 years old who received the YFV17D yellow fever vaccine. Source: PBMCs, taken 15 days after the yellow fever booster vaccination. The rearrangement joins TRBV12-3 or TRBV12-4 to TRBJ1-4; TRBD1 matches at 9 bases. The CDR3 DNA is TGTGCCAGCAGCCCCTGGACAGGGGTGAATGAAAAACTGTTTTTT. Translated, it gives CASSPWTGVNEKLFF.